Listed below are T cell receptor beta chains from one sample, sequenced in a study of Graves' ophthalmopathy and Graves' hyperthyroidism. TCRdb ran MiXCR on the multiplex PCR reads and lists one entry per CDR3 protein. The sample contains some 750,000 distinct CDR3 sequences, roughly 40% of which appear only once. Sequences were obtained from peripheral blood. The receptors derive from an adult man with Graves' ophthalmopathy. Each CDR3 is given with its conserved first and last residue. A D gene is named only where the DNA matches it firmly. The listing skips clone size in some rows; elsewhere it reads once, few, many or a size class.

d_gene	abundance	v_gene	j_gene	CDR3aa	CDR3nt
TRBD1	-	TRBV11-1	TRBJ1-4	CASSWGQAGWNEKLFF	TGTGCCAGCAGCTGGGGACAGGCCGGATGGAATGAAAAACTGTTTTTT
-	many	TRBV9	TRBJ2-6	CASSVQGSGANVLTF	TGCGCCAGCAGTGTACAGGGATCTGGGGCCAACGTCCTGACTTTC
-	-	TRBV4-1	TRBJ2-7	CASSHRGTEQYF	TGCGCCAGCAGCCACAGAGGGACCGAGCAGTACTTC
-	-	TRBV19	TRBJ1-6	CASSIAGADNSPLHF	TGTGCCAGTAGTATTGCGGGGGCAGACAATTCACCCCTCCACTTT
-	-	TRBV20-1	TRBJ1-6	CSARGRGANSPLHF	TGCAGTGCTAGGGGACGGGGGGCTAATTCACCCCTCCACTTT
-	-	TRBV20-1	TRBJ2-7	CSASELLYEQYF	TGCAGTGCTAGTGAACTTCTCTACGAGCAGTACTTC
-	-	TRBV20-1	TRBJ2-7	CSARESRTYEQYF	TGCAGTGCTAGAGAATCGAGAACCTACGAGCAGTACTTC
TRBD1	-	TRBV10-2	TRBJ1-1	CASTTGARTEAFF	TGCGCCAGCACCACAGGGGCGAGAACTGAAGCTTTCTTT
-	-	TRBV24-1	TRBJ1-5	CATSDPGPTGNQPQHF	TGTGCCACCAGTGACCCAGGGCCTACGGGCAATCAGCCCCAGCATTTT
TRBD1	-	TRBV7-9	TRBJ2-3	CASSSGQVTDTQYF	TGTGCCAGCAGCTCCGGACAGGTCACAGATACGCAGTATTTT
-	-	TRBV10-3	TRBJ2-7	CAISERGTSNEQYF	TGTGCCATCAGTGAGCGCGGGACCTCCAACGAGCAGTACTTC
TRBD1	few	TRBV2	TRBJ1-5	CASSTGTGVFNQPQHF	TGTGCCAGCAGCACCGGGACAGGCGTATTCAATCAGCCCCAGCATTTT
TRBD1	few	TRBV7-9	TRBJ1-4	CASSLTRGTGNEKLFF	TGTGCCAGCAGCTTAACTCGCGGGACAGGGAATGAAAAACTGTTTTTT
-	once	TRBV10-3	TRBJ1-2	CAISTSRRYGYTF	TGTGCCATCAGTACGAGCCGACGGTATGGCTACACCTTC
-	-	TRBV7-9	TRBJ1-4	CASSYSTNEKLFF	TGTGCCAGCAGCTACTCAACTAATGAAAAACTGTTTTTT
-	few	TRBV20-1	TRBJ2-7	CSAPWASSYEQYF	TGCAGTGCCCCTTGGGCTAGCTCGTACGAGCAGTACTTC
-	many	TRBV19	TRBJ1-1	CASSDPPNTEAFF	TGTGCCAGTAGTGACCCACCTAACACTGAAGCTTTCTTT
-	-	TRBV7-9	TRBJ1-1	CASSLGLADPNTEAFF	TGTGCCAGCAGCTTGGGCCTTGCAGACCCCAACACTGAAGCTTTCTTT
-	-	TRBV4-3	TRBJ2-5	CASSQDDRGGQETQYF	TGCGCCAGCAGCCAAGATGACAGGGGAGGGCAAGAGACCCAGTACTTC
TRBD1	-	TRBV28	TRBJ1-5	CASRYRGLVNQPQHF	TGTGCCAGCAGATACAGGGGGCTGGTCAATCAGCCCCAGCATTTT
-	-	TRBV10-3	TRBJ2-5	CAIKESAETQYF	TGTGCCATCAAGGAGTCAGCGGAGACCCAGTACTTC
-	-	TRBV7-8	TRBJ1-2	CASSLGAPKYGYTF	TGTGCCAGCAGCTTAGGGGCCCCCAAGTATGGCTACACCTTC
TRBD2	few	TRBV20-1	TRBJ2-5	CSAGTSGGVRETQYF	TGCAGTGCTGGGACTAGCGGGGGGGTTCGGGAGACCCAGTACTTC
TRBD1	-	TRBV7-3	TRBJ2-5	CASSPTGGLQETQYF	TGTGCCAGCAGCCCGACAGGGGGTCTTCAAGAGACCCAGTACTTC
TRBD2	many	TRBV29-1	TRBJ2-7	CSVVLAVAYEQYF	TGCAGCGTTGTACTAGCGGTCGCCTACGAGCAGTACTTC
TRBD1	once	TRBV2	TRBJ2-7	CASTSRDREQYF	TGTGCCAGCACGAGTCGGGACAGAGAGCAGTACTTC
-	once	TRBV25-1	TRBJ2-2	CASSVRTVKGTGELFF	TGTGCCAGCAGCGTAAGGACAGTAAAGGGCACCGGGGAGCTGTTTTTT
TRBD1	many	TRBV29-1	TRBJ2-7	CSVEEGTGSYEQYF	TGCAGCGTTGAAGAGGGGACAGGTTCCTACGAGCAGTACTTC
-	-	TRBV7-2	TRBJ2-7	CASSDSWDTSYEQYF	TGTGCCAGCAGCGATAGTTGGGACACCTCCTACGAGCAGTACTTC
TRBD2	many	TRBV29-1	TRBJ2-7	CSVGGLAGEDEQYF	TGCAGCGTGGGGGGACTAGCGGGAGAGGACGAGCAGTACTTC
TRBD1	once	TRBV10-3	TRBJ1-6	CASTRGQGYNSPLHF	TGTGCCAGCACCCGGGGACAGGGCTATAATTCACCCCTCCACTTT
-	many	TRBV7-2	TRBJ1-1	CASSLEGRGTEAFF	TGTGCCAGCAGCTTGGAGGGTAGGGGCACTGAAGCTTTCTTT
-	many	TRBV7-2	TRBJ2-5	CASSLAPETQYF	TGTGCCAGCAGCTTAGCCCCAGAGACCCAGTACTTC
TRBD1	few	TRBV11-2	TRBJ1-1	CASSQRGGAGTEAFF	TGTGCCAGCAGCCAAAGAGGGGGCGCGGGCACTGAAGCTTTCTTT
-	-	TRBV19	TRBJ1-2	CASRGTGGDGYTF	TGTGCCAGTAGAGGGACGGGGGGAGATGGCTACACCTTC
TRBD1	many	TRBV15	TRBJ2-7	CATSRDLGTGTTEQYF	TGTGCCACCAGCAGAGATCTGGGGACAGGGACAACAGAGCAGTACTTC
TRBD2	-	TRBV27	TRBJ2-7	CASSASRLAGVGEQYF	TGTGCCAGCAGTGCAAGCCGACTAGCGGGAGTAGGCGAGCAGTACTTC
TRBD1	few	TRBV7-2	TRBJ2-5	CASSLEGTGVNEETQYF	TGTGCCAGCAGCTTAGAAGGGACAGGGGTTAATGAAGAGACCCAGTACTTC
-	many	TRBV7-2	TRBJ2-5	CASSRHTQETQYF	TGTGCCAGCAGCCGACACACGCAAGAGACCCAGTACTTC
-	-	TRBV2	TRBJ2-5	CASSLASTGGETQYF	TGTGCCAGCAGTTTGGCCTCAACTGGAGGGGAGACCCAGTACTTC
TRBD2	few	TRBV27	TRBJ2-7	CASSPGLAGDVQYF	TGTGCCAGCAGTCCGGGACTAGCGGGAGACGTGCAGTACTTC
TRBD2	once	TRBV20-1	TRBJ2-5	CSARVLGLAGGEQYF	TGCAGTGCTAGAGTTCTGGGACTAGCGGGAGGGGAGCAGTACTTC
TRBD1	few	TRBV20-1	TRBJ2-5	CSAAGTDLETQYF	TGCAGTGCTGCCGGGACAGATTTGGAGACCCAGTACTTC
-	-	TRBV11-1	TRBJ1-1	CASSLKGQNTEAFF	TGTGCCAGCAGCTTAAAGGGGCAGAACACTGAAGCTTTCTTT
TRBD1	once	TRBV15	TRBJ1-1	CATSRKNRGLNTEAFF	TGTGCCACCAGCAGGAAAAACAGGGGGCTCAACACTGAAGCTTTCTTT
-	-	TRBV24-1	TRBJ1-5	CASSFPGDSNQPQHF	TGTGCCAGCAGTTTCCCAGGGGATAGCAATCAGCCCCAGCATTTT
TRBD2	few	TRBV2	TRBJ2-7	CASSEALGLAYEQYF	TGTGCCAGCAGTGAAGCGCTTGGACTAGCTTACGAGCAGTACTTC
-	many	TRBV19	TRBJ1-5	CASVEGGNSNQPQHF	TGTGCCAGTGTGGAGGGCGGGAATAGCAATCAGCCCCAGCATTTT
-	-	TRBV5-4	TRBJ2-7	CASSLEHGLGTGTYEQYF	TGTGCCAGCAGCTTGGAACACGGCCTGGGGACTGGAACCTACGAGCAGTACTTC
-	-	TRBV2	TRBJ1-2	CASSLGHRPHYGYTF	TGTGCCAGCAGCCTCGGACACCGACCCCACTATGGCTACACCTTC